Below are 12 T cell receptor beta chains sequenced from a single sample in a study of cytomegalovirus exposure and HLA in healthy donors. The data were produced by immunoSEQ multiplex PCR, yet TCRdb's version contains in-frame clones alone and is incomplete. Of roughly 150,000 clones listed, less than 90% were seen once; the top ten hold around 2.3%. The specimen sequenced was PBMCs. Receptor source: a woman younger than 30 in good health and CMV-seronegative.

J is TRBJ2-7 and V is TRBV4-3, with a weak D call TRBD2 (6 bases). V lost 0 bases and J 3 bases, leaving 12 bases between the germline ends. Germline CDR1 reads LGHNA; CDR2 reads YSLEER. The CDR3 contains 15 residues. The CDR3 region has the DNA TGCGCCAGCAGCCAAGACCGGGGGATCAACTACGAGCAGTACTTC. It is translated as CASSQDRGINYEQYF.

This clone has a handful of counts. The CDR3 DNA reads TGTGCCAGCGGGCGTAAAGGGGGCGCGAATTCACCCCTCCACTTT. Amino acids: CASGRKGGANSPLHF. The chain recombines TRBV6-5 with TRBJ1-6, with TRBD1 identical over 7 bases. V was clipped by 8 bases and J by 7 bases; unmatched bases: 11. The CDR3 contains 15 residues. CDR1 is MNHEY and CDR2 is SVGAGI in the germline V gene.

The V call is TRBV15, the J call TRBJ2-5; the match to TRBD2 covers 7 bases. After removal of 2 bases from V and 1 base from J, the junction contained 10 bases not matched to a gene. The CDR3 contains 17 residues. Germline V gene data show CDR1 as LNHNV and CDR2 as YYDKDF (reference sequence). The CDR3 DNA reads TGTGCCACCAGCAGATCCGGGACTACAATTTTCCAAGAGACCCAGTACTTC. Translated, it gives CATSRSGTTIFQETQYF. Drawing the rest from reference TRBV15 and TRBJ2-5, the complete variable domain is DAMVIQNPRYQVTQFGKPVTLSCSQTLNHNVMYWYQQKSSQAPKLLFHYYDKDFNNEADTPDNFQSRRPNTSFCFLDIRSPGLGDTAMYLCATSRSGTTIFQETQYFGPGTRLLVL.

The J gene is TRBJ2-3, the V gene TRBV27; D uncertain. The CDR3 consists of 13 residues. CDR1 and CDR2 (germline): MNHEY, SMNVEV (reference sequence). The ends were cut back, 7 bases at V and 2 bases at J, with 10 bases in the middle. The CDR3 nucleotides read TGTGCCAGCACTCCCCCCTTCACAGATACGCAGTATTTT. Residues: CASTPPFTDTQYF.

This clone was seen only once. The chain has TRBV27 and TRBJ2-2; D unresolved. V lost 3 bases and J 4 bases, leaving 6 bases between the germline ends. Per the germline V gene, CDR1 is MNHEY and CDR2 is SMNVEV (reference sequence). The CDR3 is 13 amino acids. The CDR3 DNA reads as TGTGCCAGCAGTTTCTCCTTCACCGGGGAGCTGTTTTTT. Encoded protein: CASSFSFTGELFF.

The chain employs TRBV18 and TRBJ2-7; D is possibly TRBD1 (6 bases). The CDR3 covers 15 residues. Germline loops: CDR1 KGHSH, CDR2 LQKENI. V lost 4 bases and J 2 bases, leaving 15 bases between the germline ends. Written as DNA, the CDR3 is TGTGCCAGCTCACTCGGACAGCAGGTGGCCTACGAGCAGTACTTC. Translation gives CASSLGQQVAYEQYF. The whole variable domain, filled in from reference TRBV18 and TRBJ2-7, reads NAGVMQNPRHLVRRRGQEARLRCSPMKGHSHVYWYRQLPEEGLKFMVYLQKENIIDESGMPKERFSAEFPKEGPSILRIQQVVRGDSAAYFCASSLGQQVAYEQYFGPGTRLTVT.

This chain uses TRBV9 with TRBJ2-7, with D possibly matching TRBD2 (5 bases). CDR3 length: 14 residues. The ends were cut back, 4 bases at V and 6 bases at J, with 17 bases in the middle. Germline lookup yields CDR1 SGDLS and CDR2 YYNGEE. The CDR3 here is CASSSGMWSGEQYF. CDR3 in DNA: TGTGCCAGCAGCTCCGGGATGTGGTCTGGCGAGCAGTACTTC.

Concerning this clone itself: This specimen includes other DNA sequences encoding the same CDR3. The chain carries TRBV6-5 and TRBJ1-1, with D unresolved. Germline lookup yields CDR1 MNHEY and CDR2 SVGAGI. With 6 bases removed from V and 1 base from J, the gap between germline ends came to 6 bases. The CDR3 consists of 12 residues. In nucleotides, the CDR3 is TGTGCCAGCAGGACGGGGAACACTGAAGCTTTCTTT. It is translated as CASRTGNTEAFF.

This clone appeared a single time. The rearrangement joins TRBV29-1 to TRBJ1-2, with TRBD1 matching over 9 bases. CDR3 size: 17 residues. Germline trimming cut 6 bases from V and 7 bases from J; bases unmatched to any gene: 21. Germline V gene sequence: CDR1 SQVTM, CDR2 ANQGSEA. The CDR3 is CSVVHRDRVLSLRGYTF. In DNA, the CDR3 is TGCAGCGTCGTTCACCGGGACAGGGTTCTCAGTCTTCGTGGCTACACCTTC. The variable domain in full, with the rest retrieved from reference TRBV29-1 and TRBJ1-2, is SAVISQKPSRDICQRGTSLTIQCQVDSQVTMMFWYRQQPGQSLTLIATANQGSEATYESGFVIDKFPISRPNLTFSTLTVSNMSPEDSSIYLCSVVHRDRVLSLRGYTFGSGTRLTVV.

The sample holds a few counts of this clone. The chain joins TRBV13 to TRBJ2-7, with TRBD1 matching over 10 bases. There are 16 residues in the CDR3. The junction had 6 bases not matched to a gene; V was cut back by 2 bases and J by 2 bases. Germline assignment: CDR1 PRHDT and CDR2 FYEKMQ (reference sequence). The chain's CDR3 is CASSLRGGQGTYEQYF. CDR3 bases: TGTGCCAGCAGCTTACGGGGGGGACAGGGGACCTACGAGCAGTACTTC.

The chain uses TRBV2 and TRBJ1-1, with D unclear. The V end lost 8 bases, the J end lost 0 bases, and 7 bases lay between the germline ends. This CDR3 comprises 12 residues. CDR1 SNHLY and CDR2 FYNNEI come from the germline V gene. The CDR3 region is CASVEMNTEAFF. Written as DNA, the CDR3 is TGTGCCAGCGTTGAGATGAACACTGAAGCTTTCTTT.

This sequence joins TRBV6-5 and TRBJ2-1; 9 nucleotides match TRBD2. Germline lookup yields CDR1 MNHEY and CDR2 SVGAGI. Unmatched junction bases numbered 8, after V lost 6 bases and J lost 8 bases. This CDR3 is 14 amino acids long. The CDR3 reads CASRGSGSVDEQFF. CDR3 sequence (DNA): TGTGCCAGCAGGGGTAGCGGGAGTGTGGATGAGCAGTTCTTC.